This T cell receptor beta chain was observed in a study of CD8 T cells in Susac syndrome. The authors reverse transcribed roughly 0.5 to 1 ug RNA with random hexamers. By means of immunoSEQ multiplex PCR, TCR beta CDR3 spanning 54 Vbeta and 13 Jbeta underwent amplification. From the immunoSEQ multiplex PCR reads, TCRdb called clonotypes with MiXCR, one entry per CDR3 protein. Here the sample spans about 100,000 distinct CDR3 sequences, approximately 95% being singletons. The V end lost 4 bases, the J end lost 7 bases, and 15 bases lay between the germline ends. The length of the CDR3 is 15 residues. The V gene's germline CDR1 is SGDLS and CDR2 YYNGEE.

Material: CD8+ T cells from PBMCs. The sequence was obtained from a human donor with Susac syndrome. The J gene is TRBJ1-6, the V gene TRBV9; no clear D gene. CDR3 DNA sequence: TGTGCCAGCAGCCGCGGACGGGGAGAGAATTCACCCCTCCACTTT. Protein: CASSRGRGENSPLHF.